Listed here is a single TCR beta chain. Antigen specificity is unknown. The entry originates in a study of CD8 T cells in Susac syndrome. Study findings and constraints: Around 16 Susac-specific public clones were found in total CD8+ repertoires and roughly five in CD8+ TEMRA repertoires.

TCR beta sequences were obtained from blood CD8+ and CD4+ T cells. TEMRA cells were enriched by FACS, and CD4+ and CD8+ T cells were negatively isolated. V lost 6 bases to trimming and J lost 1 base, with 12 bases between them. CDR3 length: 14 amino acids. Random hexamers served to reverse transcribe roughly 0.5 to 1 ug RNA. TCRdb used MiXCR to reprocess the immunoSEQ multiplex PCR reads, holding one entry per CDR3 protein. The sample carries approximately 120,000 distinct CDR3 sequences, around 94% recorded once. The receptor was isolated from a human donor with Susac syndrome. The chain carries TRBV12-3 or TRBV12-4 and TRBJ1-1; D might be TRBD1 (5 bases). Sequenced: CD8+ T cells from PBMCs. The CDR3 reads CASSSGRANTEAFF. CDR3 bases: TGTGCCAGCAGCTCGGGCAGGGCGAACACTGAAGCTTTCTTT.